This TCR beta chain was documented in a study of cytomegalovirus exposure and HLA in healthy donors. Study conclusions and caveats: In a later analysis, first-cohort TCR clusters were found to tend to co-occur in the 120 validation repertoires.

To note about this clone: Its antigen is undetermined.

The data were produced by immunoSEQ multiplex PCR, yet TCRdb's version contains in-frame clones alone and is incomplete. The table has more than 300,000 clones, 75% to 90% seen once. The donors were in the roughly 110-subject validation cohort; that cohort was separate from the approximately 670-subject first cohort. Germline V lookup: CDR1 SGHNT, CDR2 YENEEA. This CDR3 contains 17 residues. The ends lost 1 base at V and 5 bases at J; junction bases unmatched: 10. The sample was PBMCs. The gene calls are TRBV11-3 and TRBJ2-3, with 9 bases lining up with TRBD2. This TCR was recovered from a woman aged 18-30 years in good health and CMV-seronegative. CDR3 DNA sequence: TGTGCCAGCAGCTTAGGGCTCGGCGGGAGGGCCGGAGATACGCAGTATTTT. It specifies CASSLGLGGRAGDTQYF.